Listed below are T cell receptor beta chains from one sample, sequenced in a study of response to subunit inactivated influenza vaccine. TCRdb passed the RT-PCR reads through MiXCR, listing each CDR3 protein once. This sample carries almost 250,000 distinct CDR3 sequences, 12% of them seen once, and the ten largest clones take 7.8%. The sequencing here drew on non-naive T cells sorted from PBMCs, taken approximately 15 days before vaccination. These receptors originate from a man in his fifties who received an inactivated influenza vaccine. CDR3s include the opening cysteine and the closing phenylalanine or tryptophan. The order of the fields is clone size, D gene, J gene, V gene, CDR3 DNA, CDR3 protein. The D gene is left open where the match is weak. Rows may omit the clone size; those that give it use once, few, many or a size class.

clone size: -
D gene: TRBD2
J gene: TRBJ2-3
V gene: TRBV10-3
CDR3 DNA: TGTGCCATCAGTCTTAGCGGGGGCTACACAGATACGCAGTATTTT
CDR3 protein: CAISLSGGYTDTQYF

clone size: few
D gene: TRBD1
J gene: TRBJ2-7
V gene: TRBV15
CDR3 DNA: TGTGCCACCGGGGAAGACAGGGGTGGCGGCTACGAGCAGTACTTC
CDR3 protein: CATGEDRGGGYEQYF

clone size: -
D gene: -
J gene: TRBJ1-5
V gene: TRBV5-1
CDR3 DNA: TGCGCCAGCAGCACTGACGGTAGCAATCAGCCCCAGCATTTT
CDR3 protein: CASSTDGSNQPQHF

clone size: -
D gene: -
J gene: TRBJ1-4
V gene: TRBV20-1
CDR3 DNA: TGCAGTGCCCCTCCTCAGGGATCAACTAATGAAAAACTGTTTTTT
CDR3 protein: CSAPPQGSTNEKLFF

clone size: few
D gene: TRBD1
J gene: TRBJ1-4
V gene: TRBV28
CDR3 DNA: TGTGCCAGCAGCACCGGGACAGTCGGTGAAAAACTGTTTTTT
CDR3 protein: CASSTGTVGEKLFF

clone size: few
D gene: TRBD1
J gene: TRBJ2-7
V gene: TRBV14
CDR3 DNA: TGTGCCAGCAGCCACTTGGACAGGCCCTACGAGCAGTACTTC
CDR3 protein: CASSHLDRPYEQYF

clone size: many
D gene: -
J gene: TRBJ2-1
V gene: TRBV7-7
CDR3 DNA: TGTGCCAGCAGCTTAGGACGTTCGAGTGAGCAGTTCTTC
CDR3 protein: CASSLGRSSEQFF

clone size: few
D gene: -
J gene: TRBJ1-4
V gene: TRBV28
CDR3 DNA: TGTGCCAGCAGTTCGCAACCCGGGTTTGGCGAAAAACTGTTTTTT
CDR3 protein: CASSSQPGFGEKLFF

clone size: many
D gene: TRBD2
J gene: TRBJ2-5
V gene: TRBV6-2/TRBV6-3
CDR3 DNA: TGTGCCAGCAGTTATCTAGCGGAAAACCAAGAGACCCAGTACTTC
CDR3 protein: CASSYLAENQETQYF

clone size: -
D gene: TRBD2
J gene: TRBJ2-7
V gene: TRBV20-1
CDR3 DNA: TGCAGTGCTAGGAGGGGACTAGCGGAGGACTACGAGCAGTACTTC
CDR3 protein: CSARRGLAEDYEQYF

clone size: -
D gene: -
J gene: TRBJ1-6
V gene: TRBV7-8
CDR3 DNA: TGTGCCAGCAGCCCAGGGCGGGGGGGGGATTCACCCCTCCACTTT
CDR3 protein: CASSPGRGGDSPLHF

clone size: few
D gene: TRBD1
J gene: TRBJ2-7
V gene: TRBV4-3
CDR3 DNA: TGCGCCAGCAGCCAAGATACAGGGGGCCTCGCTTACGAGCAGTACTTC
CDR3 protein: CASSQDTGGLAYEQYF

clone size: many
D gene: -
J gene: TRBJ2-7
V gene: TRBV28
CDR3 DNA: TGTGCCAGCACGCTCGGACTACCTTCCTACGAGCAGTACTTC
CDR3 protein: CASTLGLPSYEQYF

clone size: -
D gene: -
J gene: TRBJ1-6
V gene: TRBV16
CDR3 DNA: TGTGCCAGCAGCCAGGGAAAAGGGAACAATAATTCACCCCTCCACTTT
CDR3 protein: CASSQGKGNNNSPLHF

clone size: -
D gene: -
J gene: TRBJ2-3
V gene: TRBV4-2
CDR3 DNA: TGTGCCAGCAGCCAAGAAGTCGCTCAAGAAGATACGCAGTATTTT
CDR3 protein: CASSQEVAQEDTQYF

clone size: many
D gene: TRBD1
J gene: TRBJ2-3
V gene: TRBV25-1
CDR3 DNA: TGTGCCAGCAGTGAATACCCGACAGGGGGATTAGCTCTCACAGATACGCAGTATTTT
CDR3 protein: CASSEYPTGGLALTDTQYF

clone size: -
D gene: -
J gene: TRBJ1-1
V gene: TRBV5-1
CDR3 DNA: TGCGCCAGCAGCTTGACAGGGCCGACCACTGAAGCTTTCTTT
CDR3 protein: CASSLTGPTTEAFF

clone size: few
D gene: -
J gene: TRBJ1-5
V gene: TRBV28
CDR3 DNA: TGTGCCAGCCTTTTAACCGGGGGTCAGCCCCAGCATTTT
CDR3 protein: CASLLTGGQPQHF

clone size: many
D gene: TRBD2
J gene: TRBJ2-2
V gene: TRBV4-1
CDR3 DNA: TGCGCCAGCAGCCAAGCCTCCGGGCGGGGGGGCCACGGCGGGGAGCTGTTTTTT
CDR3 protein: CASSQASGRGGHGGELFF

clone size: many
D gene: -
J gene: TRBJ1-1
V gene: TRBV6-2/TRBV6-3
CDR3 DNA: TGTGCCAGCAAAAGAGGGGTGAACACTGAAGCTTTCTTT
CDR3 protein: CASKRGVNTEAFF

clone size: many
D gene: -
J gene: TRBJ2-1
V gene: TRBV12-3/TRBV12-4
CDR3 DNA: TGTGCCAGCAGTCCAATCTTGCTGGATGAGCAGTTCTTC
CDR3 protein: CASSPILLDEQFF